The 32 T cell receptor beta chains below were found in one sample sequenced in a study of T cell repertoires in cytomegalovirus infection. No antigen has been identified for these receptors. TCRdb ran MiXCR on the reads and lists one entry per CDR3 protein. The sample shows roughly 570,000 distinct CDR3 sequences, just under 40% of them seen only once. The specimen was cultured PBMCs, collected from culture after CMV antigen stimulation. Source of these receptors: a human donor in good health (CMV status not recorded). Some clones in this sample may be carry-over from other donors' samples.

This clonotype was observed a handful of times. This chain links TRBV20-1 with TRBJ2-1; D may be TRBD1 (5 bases). The V gene lost 4 bases and the J gene lost 0 bases, with 16 bases spanning the gap. Germline values: CDR1 DFQATT, CDR2 SNEGSKA (reference sequence). The CDR3 covers 16 residues. Written as DNA, the CDR3 is TGCAGTGCTACCCTCCTTGATGGGGCCTCCTACAATGAGCAGTTCTTC. Its protein is CSATLLDGASYNEQFF.

The chain couples TRBV29-1 to TRBJ2-5; D may be TRBD1 or TRBD2 (5 bases each). Between the trimmed V and J ends, which lost 7 bases and 1 base, there was a span of 10 bases. Per germline, CDR1 SQVTM and CDR2 ANQGSEA. CDR3 size: 12 residues. The CDR3 nucleotides read TGCAGCGCCGGGGCGTCCCAAGAGACCCAGTACTTC. It encodes CSAGASQETQYF.

The CDR3 DNA reads as TGTGCCAGCAGCCCTGAGGGGGGCGGGAGGACCAATGAGCAGTTCTTC. Protein: CASSPEGGGRTNEQFF. This chain links TRBV7-2 with TRBJ2-1, with 8 bases aligning to TRBD2. This CDR3 comprises 16 residues. Trimming removed 5 bases from V and 6 bases from J; junction bases left unmatched: 12. Germline-derived CDR1 and CDR2 are SGHTA and FQGNSA.

The CDR3 spells CASSKQHPSTDTQYF. CDR3 coding DNA: TGTGCCAGCTCAAAACAACACCCTAGCACAGATACGCAGTATTTT. The chain links TRBV18 to TRBJ2-3, with D uncertain. Trimming took off 5 bases at V and 0 bases at J, with 12 bases between the two ends. The CDR3 consists of 15 residues. Germline values: CDR1 KGHSH, CDR2 LQKENI.

This CDR3 reads CASSGGTSGRANYNEQFF. The CDR3 DNA reads TGTGCCAGCAGCGGCGGGACTAGCGGGAGGGCGAACTACAATGAGCAGTTCTTC. This sequence joins TRBV11-2 and TRBJ2-1, with 16 nucleotides matching TRBD2. The ends lost 5 bases at V and 3 bases at J; junction bases unmatched: 7. This CDR3 contains 18 residues. Germline V gene lookup returns CDR1 SGHAT and CDR2 FQNNGV.

A few counts support this clonotype. The chain links TRBV7-2 to TRBJ2-3, with D possibly TRBD2 on 5 matching bases. The CDR3 length is 16 residues. From germline, CDR1 is SGHTA and CDR2 FQGNSA. V dropped 0 bases and J dropped 3 bases, with 13 bases sitting between them. CDR3 DNA: TGTGCCAGCAGCTTAGCGCGAGGGAACCCGACAGATACGCAGTATTTT. Protein product: CASSLARGNPTDTQYF.

This clonotype was counted only a few times. The chain combines TRBV12-3 or TRBV12-4 with TRBJ2-7; D gene ambiguous. CDR3 length equals 15 residues. V gave up 3 bases and J gave up 2 bases, with 14 bases separating them. CDR3 nucleotides: TGTGCCAGCAGTTTTGGGTCAGGCAGACCCTACGAGCAGTACTTC. This codes for CASSFGSGRPYEQYF.

The chain couples TRBV7-2 to TRBJ2-5; D not resolved. The V and J ends lost 5 bases and 5 bases respectively, with 15 bases between them. The germline V gene encodes CDR1 SGHTA and CDR2 FQGNSA. The CDR3 is 14 residues long. CDR3 residues: CASSGRSIGETQYF. The CDR3 coding sequence is TGTGCCAGCAGCGGCCGCTCGATTGGGGAGACCCAGTACTTC.

The chain couples TRBV2 to TRBJ1-6, with TRBD1 matching 11 bases. CDR1 is SNHLY, CDR2 FYNNEI, per germline. The CDR3 contains 15 residues. Germline trimming cut 7 bases from V and 9 bases from J; bases unmatched to any gene: 8. Here the CDR3 DNA reads TGTGCCAGCATGGCGGTGGACAGGGGGCCTTCACCCCTCCACTTT. Residues: CASMAVDRGPSPLHF.

This clonotype appeared once. J is TRBJ1-5 and V is TRBV6-1; maybe TRBD1 (5 bases). The ends were cut back, 6 bases at V and 7 bases at J, with 10 bases in the middle. Germline CDR1 reads MNHNS; CDR2 reads SASEGT. The CDR3 length is 12 residues. The CDR3 nucleotides read TGTGCCAGCAGACGGGGGAGACAGCCCCAGCATTTT. Its translation: CASRRGRQPQHF.

This clonotype was seen a few times. The J gene is TRBJ2-3, the V gene TRBV7-8, with 9 bases matching TRBD1. From germline, CDR1 is SGHVS and CDR2 FQNEAQ. Germline trimming cut 4 bases from V and 1 base from J; bases unmatched to any gene: 3. CDR3 size: 15 residues. DNA of the CDR3: TGTGCCAGCAGCTGGAGGACAGGGGGCACAGATACGCAGTATTTT. It codes for CASSWRTGGTDTQYF.

In its sample, this clonotype was seen many times. The genes are TRBV7-2 and TRBJ2-7, with no clear D. Germline values: CDR1 SGHTA, CDR2 FQGNSA. The CDR3 runs 14 residues. V was cut by 2 bases and J by 1 base, with 9 bases left in between. The CDR3 DNA is TGTGCCAGCAGCTTAAGTCAGACGTCCTACGAGCAGTACTTC. It specifies CASSLSQTSYEQYF.

This chain links TRBV19 with TRBJ2-7; D remains unclear. Germline V CDR1 and CDR2: LNHDA, SQIVND (reference sequence). The germline V and J ends were trimmed by 7 bases and 0 bases, with 13 bases remaining between them. The CDR3 extends over 14 amino acids. CDR3 in DNA: TGTGCCAGTAAGATAGCTAGGAACTCCTACGAGCAGTACTTC. The encoded protein is CASKIARNSYEQYF.

The chain is built from TRBV18 and TRBJ1-1; D might be TRBD1 (5 bases). Germline-derived CDR1 and CDR2 are KGHSH and LQKENI. Trimming pared 3 bases from V and 1 base from J, leaving 12 bases between. There are 15 residues in the CDR3. The CDR3 DNA reads as TGTGCCAGCTCACCGGGGGATGGGAGGAACACTGAAGCTTTCTTT. This codes for CASSPGDGRNTEAFF.

CDR3 DNA: TGTGCCAGCGCTGGGCGACCTAGCACAGATACGCAGTATTTT. Its protein is CASAGRPSTDTQYF. The chain has TRBV7-6 and TRBJ2-3, with D unresolved. Trimming took 8 bases from V and 0 from J, leaving 12 bases between them. This CDR3 has 14 residues. Germline-derived CDR1 and CDR2 are SGHVS and FNYEAQ.

This chain uses TRBV19 with TRBJ2-1; 8 positions match TRBD2. CDR3 length: 16 amino acids. The V and J ends lost 3 bases and 9 bases, in that order; junction bases with no gene match: 13. From germline, CDR1 is LNHDA and CDR2 SQIVND (reference sequence). CDR3 coding DNA: TGTGCCAGTAGTATCCCGCCGGGACTAGGGGGGGGTGAGCAGTTCTTC. Translating gives CASSIPPGLGGGEQFF.

The gene calls are TRBV4-1 and TRBJ1-1; D not resolved. V was trimmed by 0 bases and J by 4 bases, leaving 15 bases between them. The CDR3 consists of 16 residues. The V gene's germline CDR1 is MGHRA and CDR2 YSYEKL. The CDR3 DNA reads as TGCGCCAGCAGCCAAGATTATGGAATCGGCGGCACTGAAGCTTTCTTT. Protein product: CASSQDYGIGGTEAFF.

In the case of this clonotype: Mismatch with germline at one junction end may stem from a read error. This rearrangement joins TRBV12-3 or TRBV12-4 to TRBJ2-1; 10 positions match TRBD2. The CDR3 length is 16 residues. The CDR3 is CANSSRTSGAVNEQFF. DNA of the CDR3: TGTGCCAACAGTTCCCGTACTAGCGGGGCTGTAAACGAGCAGTTCTTC.

The CDR3 region has the DNA TGTGCCAGCAGTACCCTACTAGCGGGGGAAGAGACCCAGTACTTC. Its translation is CASSTLLAGEETQYF. The chain employs TRBV12-3 or TRBV12-4 and TRBJ2-5, with TRBD2 matching over 11 bases. The CDR3 consists of 15 residues. With V trimmed by 5 bases and J by 3 bases, 5 bases remained unmatched.

This clonotype was observed once. This may be a read error, as it is one base from a much larger clone. V is TRBV5-3 and J is TRBJ2-5; D perhaps matches TRBD2 (5 bases). TRBV5-3 is reported as an ORF; its role is uncertain. V lost 8 bases and J 1 base, leaving 12 bases between the germline ends. The CDR3 has 13 amino acids. The CDR3 DNA is TGTGCCAGCAGCCCGGACTTCCAAGAGACCCAGTACTTC. This codes for CASSPDFQETQYF.

This clonotype was found a few times. This sequence joins TRBV7-2 and TRBJ2-7; 8 positions agree with TRBD2. Germline V gene sequence: CDR1 SGHTA, CDR2 FQGNSA. V gave up 5 bases and J gave up 3 bases; unmatched junction bases: 9. This CDR3 contains 15 residues. This CDR3 is CASSKGLGNVYEQYF. The CDR3 DNA reads TGTGCCAGCAGCAAGGGACTAGGGAATGTCTACGAGCAGTACTTC.

The rearrangement links TRBV7-6 to TRBJ1-4; D is undetermined. The germline gives CDR1 SGHVS, CDR2 FNYEAQ. The germline V and J ends were trimmed by 6 bases and 3 bases, with 17 bases remaining between them. This CDR3 spans 16 amino acids. The CDR3: CASRTTRHAANEKLFF. CDR3 DNA sequence: TGTGCCAGCAGGACCACCCGACACGCCGCTAATGAAAAACTGTTTTTT.

This clonotype came up a few times. The chain couples TRBV6-6 to TRBJ2-1; TRBD2 matches at 15 bases. After removal of 0 bases from V and 9 bases from J, the junction contained 6 bases not matched to a gene. The CDR3 runs 17 residues. CDR1 is MNHNY, CDR2 SVGAGI, per germline (reference sequence). The CDR3 spells CASSYSGTSGGRGEQFF. The CDR3 nucleotides read TGTGCCAGCAGTTACTCAGGGACTAGCGGGGGGCGTGGTGAGCAGTTCTTC.

A few counts support this clonotype. The chain links TRBV15 to TRBJ2-7; no definite D call. The CDR3 spans 14 residues. CDR1 and CDR2 (germline): LNHNV, YYDKDF (reference sequence). V dropped 0 bases and J dropped 6 bases, with 12 bases sitting between them. The CDR3 region has the DNA TGTGCCACCAGCAGAGATCTGGCAGGTTTCGAGCAGTACTTC. It encodes CATSRDLAGFEQYF.

In this sample, this clonotype turned up a few times. The gene calls are TRBV7-2 and TRBJ2-1; possibly TRBD2 for D (6 bases). The CDR3 loop spans 18 amino acids. Trimming removed 0 bases from V and 5 bases from J, with 20 bases in between. The germline V gene has CDR1 SGHTA and CDR2 FQGNSA. CDR3 DNA: TGTGCCAGCAGCTTAGCCCCAAGCGGCGGGAAGCGCGACAATGAGCAGTTCTTC. This encodes CASSLAPSGGKRDNEQFF.

In its sample, this clonotype was seen a few times. The V and J genes are TRBV4-1 and TRBJ2-4; a weak D match, TRBD1 (6 bases). The CDR3 runs to 17 residues. V dropped 4 bases and J dropped 0 bases, with 16 bases sitting between them. The germline gives CDR1 MGHRA, CDR2 YSYEKL. The DNA for the CDR3 is TGCGCCAGCAGCCGAGTCCGGACAGATTTAGCCAAAAACATTCAGTACTTC. It specifies CASSRVRTDLAKNIQYF.

The chain combines TRBV27 with TRBJ2-7; the match to TRBD2 covers 10 bases. Looked up from germline, CDR1 is MNHEY and CDR2 is SMNVEV (reference sequence). Germline trimming cut 5 bases from V and 3 bases from J; bases unmatched to any gene: 10. CDR3 length: 16 residues. CDR3 DNA sequence: TGTGCCAGCAGTCAGTATAGCGGGAGGCCCCTCTACGAGCAGTACTTC. Residues: CASSQYSGRPLYEQYF.

The genes are TRBV6-1 and TRBJ2-3; 7 positions agree with TRBD1. The CDR3 length is 15 residues. J gave up 2 bases and V 4 bases, and 6 bases lay outside the gene matches. Germline V gene data show CDR1 as MNHNS and CDR2 as SASEGT. The CDR3 nucleotides are TGTGCCAGCAGTGTACAGGGGCAGTCCACAGATACGCAGTATTTT. Amino acid sequence: CASSVQGQSTDTQYF.

This rearrangement joins TRBV18 to TRBJ2-7, with 12 nucleotides matching TRBD2. The ends lost 3 bases at V and 1 base at J; junction bases unmatched: 10. This CDR3 has 18 amino acids. Per germline, CDR1 KGHSH and CDR2 LQKENI. CDR3 DNA: TGTGCCAGCTCACCGATCCTAGGACTAGCGGGACCGTCCTACGAGCAGTACTTC. Translating gives CASSPILGLAGPSYEQYF.

This clonotype appeared many times. The J gene is TRBJ2-5, the V gene TRBV11-2, with 8 positions matching TRBD2. The CDR3 runs 16 residues. CDR1 is SGHAT and CDR2 is FQNNGV in the germline V gene. V was pared by 5 bases and J by 1 base, with 9 bases of the junction left unmatched. The CDR3 here is CASSRIAGKIQETQYF. In DNA form, the CDR3 reads TGTGCCAGCAGCCGTATAGCGGGAAAAATCCAAGAGACCCAGTACTTC.

The CDR3 loop is CASSLNGWAFSPLHF. The CDR3, as DNA: TGTGCCAGCAGCCTGAACGGCTGGGCTTTTTCACCCCTCCACTTT. V usage is TRBV11-2 and J usage is TRBJ1-6; D gene ambiguous. Germline V gene lookup returns CDR1 SGHAT and CDR2 FQNNGV. The CDR3 covers 15 residues. The V end was cut by 5 bases, the J end by 9 bases, with 17 bases between.

This clonotype was counted only a few times. The CDR3 DNA follows: TGTGCCAGCAGTGAAGCGCTTCCTTATGCTGGAAACACCATATATTTT. Translation: CASSEALPYAGNTIYF. The V call is TRBV6-1, the J call TRBJ1-3, with D unclear. V lost 0 bases and J 2 bases, leaving 11 bases between the germline ends. The germline V gene encodes CDR1 MNHNS and CDR2 SASEGT. CDR3 size: 16 residues.